A selection of T cell receptor beta chains follows, all from one sample in a study of blood T cell repertoires in COVID-19. Some clones are missing from TCRdb's copy, which holds only in-frame ones; the method was immunoSEQ multiplex PCR. The repertoire holds 150,000 to 200,000 clones, with roughly four fifths as singletons. The sequenced material came from peripheral blood. These receptors came from a woman aged 70-85 years with COVID-19, enrolled during active disease. Both conserved end residues are part of each CDR3. D genes are given only for firm matches. Only some rows state a clone size, as once, few, many or a class for expanded clones.

V	D	size	J	DNA	CDR3
TRBV3-1/TRBV3-2	TRBD2	-	TRBJ2-1	TGTGCCAGCAGCCAAGATGAAGAGCGGGAGGCATACAATGAGCAGTTCTTC	CASSQDEEREAYNEQFF
TRBV7-2	TRBD1	-	TRBJ2-7	TGTGCCAGCAGCTCGGACAGGGGCGTACTCATACATCAGTACTTC	CASSSDRGVLIHQYF
TRBV5-1	-	-	TRBJ1-2	TGCGCCAGCAGCCCCCGATCCCAGGGAGGCTACACCTTC	CASSPRSQGGYTF
TRBV4-1	TRBD2	-	TRBJ2-4	TGCGCCAGCAGACCCGACGGACGGGGACTAGCGGGAGGTAGCCTAGCCAAAAACATTCAGTACTTC	CASRPDGRGLAGGSLAKNIQYF
TRBV6-2/TRBV6-3	TRBD2	-	TRBJ2-7	TGTGCCAGCAGTTATATCCGACTAGCGCTCTCCTACGAGCAGTACTTC	CASSYIRLALSYEQYF
TRBV7-9	-	-	TRBJ2-7	TGTGCCAGCAGCTACGAACAGGGACGCGAGCAGTACTTC	CASSYEQGREQYF
TRBV19	TRBD2	once	TRBJ2-1	TGTGCCAGTAGTAAAGCGGGAGTGTACAATGAGCAGTTCTTC	CASSKAGVYNEQFF
TRBV4-1	TRBD2	many	TRBJ2-1	TGCGCCAGCAGCCTTCGGACTAGCGGGGGCTACAATGAGCAGTTCTTC	CASSLRTSGGYNEQFF
TRBV5-4	-	-	TRBJ2-2	TGTGCCAGCAGCTTTGTGCCAGGTGTAACCGGGGAGCTGTTTTTT	CASSFVPGVTGELFF
TRBV24-1	TRBD1	-	TRBJ2-7	TGTGCCACCAGTGATCCTGGACAGGGGGACTACGAGCAGTACTTC	CATSDPGQGDYEQYF
TRBV3-1/TRBV3-2	-	-	TRBJ1-3	TGTGCCAGCAGCCAGCAGGCCGGGGGTGACACCATATATTTT	CASSQQAGGDTIYF
TRBV28	-	-	TRBJ2-7	TGTGCCAGCAGTTTAAGGAGGGGCGAGCAGTACTTC	CASSLRRGEQYF
TRBV11-2	-	-	TRBJ2-1	TGTGCCAGCAGCTCCGGAGACGGATACAATGAGCAGTTCTTC	CASSSGDGYNEQFF
TRBV7-6	TRBD1	-	TRBJ1-3	TGTGCCAGCAGCTTAGAACCTCCGGGACAGATCAACTCTGGAAACACCATATATTTT	CASSLEPPGQINSGNTIYF
TRBV28	-	-	TRBJ2-2	TGTGCCAGCAGCCCCGGGTCCAAGCCCACCGGGGAGCTGTTTTTT	CASSPGSKPTGELFF
TRBV30	TRBD1	few	TRBJ1-1	TGTGCCTGGAAAAGGGACAGAATGAACACTGAAGCTTTCTTT	CAWKRDRMNTEAFF
TRBV7-9	TRBD1	few	TRBJ2-7	TGTGCCAGCAGCTTAGCGACCCCAGGGGGCTCCTACGAGCAGTACTTC	CASSLATPGGSYEQYF
TRBV6-2/TRBV6-3	TRBD1	-	TRBJ1-2	TGTGCCAGCAGTTACAAACAGGGGGCTAACTATGGCTACACCTTC	CASSYKQGANYGYTF
TRBV28	TRBD2	-	TRBJ2-7	TGTGCCAGCAGTTCCGCCAGCGGGAGGCTTTACGAGCAGTACTTC	CASSSASGRLYEQYF
TRBV5-4	TRBD1	-	TRBJ1-2	TGTGCCAGCAGCGCCATAGGGGGCCGGGGCTACACCTTC	CASSAIGGRGYTF
TRBV28	-	-	TRBJ1-6	TGTGCCAGCAGTGCATTGAGGGCGCGGGATTCACCCCTCCACTTT	CASSALRARDSPLHF
TRBV7-2	-	-	TRBJ2-5	TGTGCCAGCAGCAGAACTACAGGGCTCCCCCACTTC	CASSRTTGLPHF
TRBV6-6	-	-	TRBJ2-5	TGTGCCAGCAGGCTTACAGGCAACCAAGAGACCCAGTACTTC	CASRLTGNQETQYF
TRBV5-4	-	-	TRBJ2-7	TGTGCCAGCAGCTTGACAGGGACCTACGAGCAGTACTTC	CASSLTGTYEQYF
TRBV9	-	-	TRBJ2-3	TGTGCCAGCAGCGCCCTCGCGGGGAACACAGATACGCAGTATTTT	CASSALAGNTDTQYF
TRBV5-1	-	-	TRBJ2-7	TGCGCCAGCAGCTCTAGACTGTCCTCCTACGAGCAGTACTTC	CASSSRLSSYEQYF
TRBV30	-	-	TRBJ2-5	TGTGCCTGGACCTCTGGTCAGGGTCCACAAGAGACCCAGTACTTC	CAWTSGQGPQETQYF
TRBV18	TRBD2	once	TRBJ2-1	TGTGCCAGCTCACCCCCGGGACTAGCGGGGTCCGGGGAGCAGTTCTTC	CASSPPGLAGSGEQFF
TRBV2	-	-	TRBJ1-4	TGTGCCAGCAGCGACAGAGCAACTAATGAAAAACTGTTTTTT	CASSDRATNEKLFF
TRBV4-3	TRBD2	-	TRBJ2-7	TGCGCCAGCAGCCAAGCGGGGGCTGGCGGGAGGGCCTCGGACTACGAGCAGTACTTC	CASSQAGAGGRASDYEQYF
TRBV5-1	TRBD2	-	TRBJ2-2	TGCGCCAGCAAGACGACGGGAGGACTCACCGGGGAGCTGTTTTTT	CASKTTGGLTGELFF
TRBV18	-	few	TRBJ2-7	TGTGCCAGCTCACCCCTACTAGAAACTCTCGACGAGCAGTACTTC	CASSPLLETLDEQYF
TRBV2	TRBD1	few	TRBJ1-2	TGTGCCAGCAGTGACAGGGGGGTGGATGGCTACACCTTC	CASSDRGVDGYTF
TRBV5-5	-	-	TRBJ2-1	TGTGCCAGCAGCTTGGGTGCAGGTATGGGTGTGTATGAGCAGTTCTTC	CASSLGAGMGVYEQFF
TRBV4-1	-	-	TRBJ1-4	TGCGCCAGCAGCCAAGGGCCGGCAGGGGAGTGGGAAAAACTGTTTTTT	CASSQGPAGEWEKLFF
TRBV28	-	-	TRBJ1-3	TGTGCCAGCAGTTTACAGGGGTGGGGAAACACCATATATTTT	CASSLQGWGNTIYF
TRBV9	TRBD2	-	TRBJ2-1	TGTGCCAGCAGCTCCGGTCAAGGACTAGCGGGAGTGAACAATGAGCAGTTCTTC	CASSSGQGLAGVNNEQFF
TRBV6-5	-	-	TRBJ1-4	TGTGCCAGCAGGATACAGGGATCTAATGAAAAACTGTTTTTT	CASRIQGSNEKLFF
TRBV6-5	-	-	TRBJ2-7	TGTGCCAGCAGTACCCGGGGTAAGCAGTACTTC	CASSTRGKQYF
TRBV2	-	once	TRBJ2-5	TGTGCCAGCAGCGATCTCGCTGGCGGGAAGCTAGGGACCCAGTACTTC	CASSDLAGGKLGTQYF
TRBV2	-	-	TRBJ1-5	TGTGCCAGCAGTGAGAGGGAGAGTCAGCCCCAGCATTTT	CASSERESQPQHF
TRBV29-1	-	-	TRBJ1-1	TGCAGCGTTGAGGGCAGGGGTGATAAGATGAACACTGAAGCTTTCTTT	CSVEGRGDKMNTEAFF